A selection of T cell receptor beta chains follows, all from one sample in a study of identical twins. Each CDR3 protein gets one entry after TCRdb re-called the 5' RACE reads with MiXCR. The profile shows 470,000 or so distinct CDR3 sequences, 24% of them singletons. The sample was also reused in another study, on T cells expressing NK-cell markers.

The sample consisted of CD4+ T cells sorted from blood. The origin of the receptors is a woman in her late teens or twenties in good health. The CDR3 runs from the conserved cysteine through the conserved F or W. Fields, in order: J gene, D gene, clone size, V gene, CDR3 protein, CDR3 DNA. The D gene is left open where the match is weak. Size is omitted from some rows. Given values are once, few, many or a class for expanded clones.

J gene: TRBJ2-5
D gene: -
clone size: -
V gene: TRBV27
CDR3 protein: CATARGTEGTQYF
CDR3 DNA: TGTGCCACCGCCCGCGGGACGGAGGGGACCCAGTACTTC

J gene: TRBJ2-5
D gene: -
clone size: -
V gene: TRBV29-1
CDR3 protein: CSAPSGGETQYF
CDR3 DNA: TGCAGCGCCCCTTCCGGGGGAGAGACCCAGTACTTC

J gene: TRBJ2-5
D gene: -
clone size: -
V gene: TRBV12-3/TRBV12-4
CDR3 protein: CASSRGLKGETQYF
CDR3 DNA: TGTGCCAGCAGCCGCGGACTAAAAGGAGAGACCCAGTACTTC

J gene: TRBJ2-2
D gene: -
clone size: -
V gene: TRBV3-1
CDR3 protein: CASNLVWTGNTGELFF
CDR3 DNA: TGTGCCAGCAACCTGGTTTGGACTGGGAACACCGGGGAGCTGTTTTTT

J gene: TRBJ1-5
D gene: TRBD1
clone size: many
V gene: TRBV28
CDR3 protein: CASRGVGTGNQPQHF
CDR3 DNA: TGTGCCAGCAGGGGGGTAGGGACAGGGAATCAGCCCCAGCATTTT

J gene: TRBJ2-7
D gene: TRBD2
clone size: few
V gene: TRBV3-1
CDR3 protein: CASSQITSGTYEQYF
CDR3 DNA: TGTGCCAGCAGCCAAATCACTAGCGGAACCTACGAGCAGTACTTC

J gene: TRBJ2-1
D gene: TRBD1
clone size: few
V gene: TRBV28
CDR3 protein: CASNEGALDEQFF
CDR3 DNA: TGTGCCAGCAACGAGGGGGCCCTCGATGAGCAGTTCTTC

J gene: TRBJ2-6
D gene: TRBD1
clone size: -
V gene: TRBV3-1
CDR3 protein: CASSPRPGTGAGANVLTF
CDR3 DNA: TGTGCCAGCAGCCCGCGTCCCGGGACAGGGGCTGGGGCCAACGTCCTGACTTTC

J gene: TRBJ2-1
D gene: TRBD2
clone size: few
V gene: TRBV20-1
CDR3 protein: CSAESGGHYNEQFF
CDR3 DNA: TGCAGTGCTGAGAGCGGGGGCCATTACAATGAGCAGTTCTTC

J gene: TRBJ2-5
D gene: TRBD2
clone size: -
V gene: TRBV6-1
CDR3 protein: CASSEMRRLAGSETQYF
CDR3 DNA: TGTGCCAGCAGTGAAATGAGACGGCTAGCGGGTTCGGAGACCCAGTACTTC

J gene: TRBJ2-5
D gene: -
clone size: -
V gene: TRBV6-1
CDR3 protein: CASSEPLGTLKETQYF
CDR3 DNA: TGTGCCAGCAGTGAACCGCTTGGCACGTTGAAAGAGACCCAGTACTTC

J gene: TRBJ1-1
D gene: -
clone size: -
V gene: TRBV5-1
CDR3 protein: CASSLEQHGGTEAFF
CDR3 DNA: TGCGCCAGCAGCTTGGAGCAACATGGAGGCACTGAAGCTTTCTTT

J gene: TRBJ1-5
D gene: TRBD1
clone size: few
V gene: TRBV7-9
CDR3 protein: CASSLARTGGNQPQHF
CDR3 DNA: TGTGCCAGCAGCTTAGCGCGGACAGGGGGCAATCAGCCCCAGCATTTT

J gene: TRBJ1-2
D gene: -
clone size: -
V gene: TRBV20-1
CDR3 protein: CSARVVPYGYTF
CDR3 DNA: TGCAGTGCTAGAGTTGTCCCGTATGGCTACACCTTC

J gene: TRBJ2-5
D gene: -
clone size: few
V gene: TRBV12-3/TRBV12-4
CDR3 protein: CASSLFWRNQETQYF
CDR3 DNA: TGTGCCAGCAGTTTGTTTTGGAGGAACCAAGAGACCCAGTACTTC

J gene: TRBJ2-1
D gene: -
clone size: -
V gene: TRBV6-2/TRBV6-3
CDR3 protein: CASTLGGSGHNEQFF
CDR3 DNA: TGTGCCAGCACCCTAGGCGGTAGCGGACACAATGAGCAGTTCTTC

J gene: TRBJ2-3
D gene: TRBD2
clone size: few
V gene: TRBV20-1
CDR3 protein: CSVAGAGGRTDTQYF
CDR3 DNA: TGCAGTGTTGCAGGAGCGGGGGGCCGCACAGATACGCAGTATTTT

J gene: TRBJ2-7
D gene: -
clone size: few
V gene: TRBV20-1
CDR3 protein: CSARPGGDNHEQYF
CDR3 DNA: TGCAGTGCTAGACCGGGGGGCGACAACCACGAGCAGTACTTC

J gene: TRBJ1-1
D gene: TRBD1
clone size: -
V gene: TRBV6-1
CDR3 protein: CASSGQGSGNTEAFF
CDR3 DNA: TGTGCCAGCAGTGGACAGGGGTCTGGGAACACTGAAGCTTTCTTT

J gene: TRBJ1-1
D gene: -
clone size: -
V gene: TRBV19
CDR3 protein: CASKSGGTEAFF
CDR3 DNA: TGTGCCAGTAAGAGTGGGGGCACTGAAGCTTTCTTT

J gene: TRBJ2-3
D gene: TRBD2
clone size: -
V gene: TRBV20-1
CDR3 protein: CSASGGEGRTDTQYF
CDR3 DNA: TGCAGTGCTAGTGGAGGGGAGGGCCGCACAGATACGCAGTATTTT

J gene: TRBJ2-5
D gene: TRBD1
clone size: -
V gene: TRBV5-6
CDR3 protein: CASSFRSAGQAYQETQYF
CDR3 DNA: TGTGCCAGCAGCTTTCGGTCGGCGGGACAGGCGTACCAAGAGACCCAGTACTTC

J gene: TRBJ2-7
D gene: TRBD2
clone size: -
V gene: TRBV12-3/TRBV12-4
CDR3 protein: CASTLAGVTYEQYF
CDR3 DNA: TGTGCCAGCACGCTAGCGGGGGTTACCTACGAGCAGTACTTC

J gene: TRBJ2-2
D gene: -
clone size: -
V gene: TRBV6-5
CDR3 protein: CASSYDSGYTGELFF
CDR3 DNA: TGTGCCAGCAGTTACGACTCAGGGTACACCGGGGAGCTGTTTTTT

J gene: TRBJ2-2
D gene: -
clone size: -
V gene: TRBV5-1
CDR3 protein: CASSLESDTGELFF
CDR3 DNA: TGCGCCAGCAGCTTGGAATCCGACACCGGGGAGCTGTTTTTT

J gene: TRBJ2-3
D gene: -
clone size: -
V gene: TRBV4-1
CDR3 protein: CASSHGTDTQYF
CDR3 DNA: TGCGCCAGCAGCCACGGCACAGATACGCAGTATTTT

J gene: TRBJ2-1
D gene: -
clone size: few
V gene: TRBV29-1
CDR3 protein: CSAGGSGAYNEQFF
CDR3 DNA: TGCAGCGCCGGCGGCTCGGGAGCCTACAATGAGCAGTTCTTC

J gene: TRBJ2-1
D gene: TRBD2
clone size: -
V gene: TRBV20-1
CDR3 protein: CSARDNLAVYNEQFF
CDR3 DNA: TGCAGTGCCCGCGATAACCTAGCGGTCTACAATGAGCAGTTCTTC

J gene: TRBJ2-2
D gene: -
clone size: -
V gene: TRBV3-1
CDR3 protein: CASSIAGILTGELFF
CDR3 DNA: TGTGCCAGCAGCATCGCGGGTATCTTGACCGGGGAGCTGTTTTTT

J gene: TRBJ2-1
D gene: TRBD1
clone size: few
V gene: TRBV5-1
CDR3 protein: CASSAFDRGIFVDEQFF
CDR3 DNA: TGCGCCAGCAGCGCGTTCGACAGGGGGATTTTTGTCGATGAGCAGTTCTTC